The rows below give T cell receptor beta chains drawn from one sample of a study of blood T cell repertoires in COVID-19. TCRdb keeps only in-frame clones here, not all; method: immunoSEQ multiplex PCR. The sample consists of around 300,000 clones, 88% of them appearing once. What was sequenced was PBMCs or T cells enriched from blood (not recorded which). The source is a man aged 25 to 40 who had recovered from COVID-19. Both conserved end residues are part of each CDR3. A D gene is named only where the DNA matches it firmly. Only some rows state a clone size, as once, few, many or a class for expanded clones.

v_call,clone_size,d_call,j_call,cdr3_aa,cdr3_nt
TRBV7-9,.,TRBD1,TRBJ1-2,CASSLQGARGYTF,TGTGCCAGCAGCCTACAGGGGGCTCGTGGCTACACCTTC
TRBV9,.,.,TRBJ2-3,CASSTSGTSTDTQYF,TGTGCCAGCAGCACCAGCGGAACTAGCACAGATACGCAGTATTTT
TRBV21-1,.,.,TRBJ1-5,CASRGAILKTAGNQPQHF,TGTGCCAGCAGGGGCGCCATACTAAAGACAGCAGGCAATCAGCCCCAGCATTTT
TRBV6-5,.,.,TRBJ1-4,CASSLGRGTNEKLFF,TGTGCCAGCAGTTTGGGCCGTGGGACTAATGAAAAACTGTTTTTT
TRBV3-1/TRBV3-2,.,TRBD1,TRBJ1-6,CASRLRTGPQNSPLHF,TGTGCCAGCAGACTAAGGACAGGGCCTCAGAATTCACCCCTCCACTTT
TRBV14,.,.,TRBJ2-7,CASSQDPGWSSYEQYF,TGTGCCAGCAGCCAAGATCCGGGATGGAGCTCCTACGAGCAGTACTTC
TRBV19,.,TRBD1,TRBJ1-1,CASSIAQGAGEAFF,TGTGCCAGTAGTATAGCTCAGGGGGCGGGTGAAGCTTTCTTT
TRBV27,.,.,TRBJ1-2,CASSGRSGVNYGYTF,TGTGCCAGCAGTGGACGATCCGGGGTTAACTATGGCTACACCTTC
TRBV27,.,TRBD2,TRBJ2-5,CASSRGLAVHETQYF,TGTGCCAGCAGCCGCGGACTAGCGGTTCATGAGACCCAGTACTTC
TRBV5-1,.,TRBD1,TRBJ1-3,CASSADRVRNTIYF,TGCGCCAGCAGCGCGGACAGGGTCAGAAACACCATATATTTT
TRBV19,once,.,TRBJ1-2,CASSEPGGENLYGYTF,TGTGCCAGTAGCGAGCCAGGAGGAGAAAACCTATATGGCTACACCTTC
TRBV5-4,.,TRBD1,TRBJ2-7,CASSRDREGYEQYF,TGTGCCAGCAGCCGGGACAGGGAGGGCTACGAGCAGTACTTC
TRBV7-8,.,TRBD2,TRBJ2-3,CASSLRRLAGGGTDTQYF,TGTGCCAGCAGCTTAAGGCGGCTAGCGGGGGGCGGCACAGATACGCAGTATTTT
TRBV2,.,.,TRBJ2-2,CASTRIPDTGELFF,TGTGCCAGCACCCGTATTCCGGACACCGGGGAGCTGTTTTTT
TRBV18,.,TRBD2,TRBJ2-1,CASSPTSGVLGEEQFF,TGTGCCAGCTCACCAACTAGCGGGGTACTAGGTGAGGAGCAGTTCTTC
TRBV18,.,TRBD1,TRBJ1-2,CASSSDRGVSYGYTF,TGTGCCAGCTCATCCGACAGGGGGGTTTCCTATGGCTACACCTTC
TRBV7-2,once,.,TRBJ2-5,CASSLLETQYF,TGTGCCAGCAGCTTACTGGAGACCCAGTACTTC
TRBV27,.,.,TRBJ2-3,CASSTYRVEGGTDTQYF,TGTGCCAGCAGTACTTACAGGGTTGAGGGGGGCACAGATACGCAGTATTTT
TRBV27,.,TRBD1,TRBJ1-2,CASSLGQGWDGYTF,TGTGCCAGCAGTTTAGGACAGGGGTGGGATGGCTACACCTTC
TRBV6-2/TRBV6-3,.,TRBD2,TRBJ2-1,CASSYVLAGSYINTYNEQFF,TGTGCCAGCAGTTATGTGCTAGCGGGGAGTTACATAAATACCTACAATGAGCAGTTCTTC
TRBV5-1,.,.,TRBJ1-5,CASREGANQPQHF,TGCGCCAGCAGGGAAGGGGCTAATCAGCCCCAGCATTTT
TRBV24-1,.,TRBD1,TRBJ2-2,CATSVGWGQGNTGELFF,TGTGCCACCAGTGTCGGGTGGGGACAGGGGAACACCGGGGAGCTGTTTTTT
TRBV18,once,.,TRBJ1-4,CASSPAQTTGTNEKLFF,TGTGCCAGCTCACCTGCCCAAACGACAGGTACTAATGAAAAACTGTTTTTT
TRBV4-2,.,.,TRBJ2-1,CASSLSFSDEQFF,TGTGCCAGCAGCCTATCGTTTTCCGATGAGCAGTTCTTC
TRBV9,.,.,TRBJ1-5,CASSVDGWSNQPQHF,TGTGCCAGCAGCGTAGACGGGTGGAGCAATCAGCCCCAGCATTTT
TRBV5-1,once,.,TRBJ1-4,CASTSGGTTNEKLFF,TGCGCCAGCACCTCCGGGGGAACAACTAATGAAAAACTGTTTTTT
TRBV5-1,.,.,TRBJ1-1,CASSPSGRDTEAFF,TGCGCCAGCAGCCCCTCCGGCAGGGACACTGAAGCTTTCTTT
TRBV28,.,.,TRBJ1-5,CASRGGSRNQPQHF,TGTGCCAGCCGGGGGGGATCTCGCAATCAGCCCCAGCATTTT
TRBV11-3,.,TRBD1,TRBJ2-7,CASSSSGGSSYEQYF,TGTGCCAGCAGCTCCTCAGGGGGTAGCTCCTACGAGCAGTACTTC
TRBV11-1,.,.,TRBJ1-2,CASSEIRDTYNYGYTF,TGTGCCAGCAGCGAGATCCGGGACACCTATAACTATGGCTACACCTTC
TRBV5-4,.,.,TRBJ1-1,CASSLAQAMNTEAFF,TGTGCCAGCAGCTTGGCCCAGGCCATGAACACTGAAGCTTTCTTT
TRBV5-8,.,.,TRBJ1-1,CASSPRITANTEAFF,TGTGCCAGCAGCCCCAGGATAACAGCGAACACTGAAGCTTTCTTT
TRBV27,.,.,TRBJ1-5,CASSFRGANQPQHF,TGTGCCAGCAGTTTTCGGGGAGCTAATCAGCCCCAGCATTTT
TRBV3-1/TRBV3-2,.,.,TRBJ1-6,CASSQEGALHF,TGTGCCAGCAGCCAAGAAGGGGCCCTCCACTTT
TRBV28,.,.,TRBJ2-1,CASSLSSEQFF,TGTGCCAGCAGTTTGTCGAGTGAGCAGTTCTTC
TRBV5-1,.,.,TRBJ1-5,CASSWGPDQPQHF,TGCGCCAGCAGCTGGGGGCCAGATCAGCCCCAGCATTTT
TRBV4-1,.,TRBD2,TRBJ2-3,CASSRTVAGLADTQYF,TGCGCCAGCAGCCGGACGGTAGCGGGGTTGGCAGATACGCAGTATTTT
TRBV4-1,.,.,TRBJ2-7,CASSPLPTQSVYEQYF,TGCGCCAGCAGCCCGTTGCCCACCCAATCGGTCTACGAGCAGTACTTC
TRBV7-3,.,.,TRBJ2-3,CASSPVLTDTQYF,TGTGCCAGCAGCCCCGTTCTGACAGATACGCAGTATTTT
TRBV6-5,.,.,TRBJ1-1,CASSYHRMNTEAFF,TGTGCCAGCAGTTACCACAGGATGAACACTGAAGCTTTCTTT
TRBV5-1,.,.,TRBJ2-5,CASSLYSGRETQYF,TGCGCCAGCAGCTTATACAGTGGAAGAGAGACCCAGTACTTC
TRBV28,.,.,TRBJ1-4,CASAKGWTNEKLFF,TGTGCCAGTGCAAAGGGGTGGACTAATGAAAAACTGTTTTTT
TRBV6-5,.,TRBD1,TRBJ1-2,CASRDRGVNYGYTF,TGTGCCAGCAGAGACAGGGGAGTAAACTATGGCTACACCTTC
TRBV28,.,.,TRBJ1-1,CASKGRASTEAFF,TGTGCCAGCAAGGGCAGGGCTAGCACTGAAGCTTTCTTT
TRBV5-1,.,.,TRBJ2-4,CASSPGASGATLIQYF,TGCGCCAGCAGCCCCGGGGCCTCAGGGGCAACACTCATTCAGTACTTC
TRBV19,once,TRBD1,TRBJ1-1,CASSIFGTGITEAFF,TGTGCCAGTAGTATATTCGGGACAGGGATCACTGAAGCTTTCTTT
TRBV15,.,TRBD1,TRBJ1-4,CATSRTGGNEKLFF,TGTGCCACCAGCAGAACAGGGGGGAATGAAAAACTGTTTTTT
TRBV28,.,TRBD2,TRBJ2-3,CASRTGGTDTQYF,TGTGCCAGCAGGACCGGGGGGACAGATACGCAGTATTTT
TRBV5-1,.,TRBD1,TRBJ2-3,CASSVDRGDDTQYF,TGCGCCAGCAGCGTGGACAGGGGCGACGATACGCAGTATTTT
TRBV5-6,.,.,TRBJ1-3,CASRQAASGNTIYF,TGTGCCAGCAGGCAAGCTGCGTCCGGAAACACCATATATTTT
TRBV11-2,once,.,TRBJ2-1,CASSSTDRAYNEQFF,TGTGCCAGCAGCTCGACGGACAGAGCATACAATGAGCAGTTCTTC
TRBV5-4,.,TRBD2,TRBJ2-5,CASYRGGGMEETQYF,TGTGCCAGCTACCGGGGCGGGGGGATGGAAGAGACCCAGTACTTC
TRBV4-1,once,.,TRBJ1-5,CASSHPGYQPQHF,TGCGCCAGCAGCCATCCAGGGTACCAGCCCCAGCATTTT
TRBV19,.,TRBD1,TRBJ1-5,CASRDGTGWRGNQPQHF,TGTGCCAGTAGGGACGGGACAGGGTGGAGGGGCAATCAGCCCCAGCATTTT
TRBV4-1,.,TRBD1,TRBJ2-1,CASSQGPGTGSYNEQFF,TGCGCCAGCAGCCAAGGGCCCGGGACAGGCTCCTACAATGAGCAGTTCTTC
TRBV5-8,.,.,TRBJ1-3,CASSFGGTGNTIYF,TGTGCCAGCAGCTTCGGGGGAACTGGAAACACCATATATTTT
TRBV2,.,.,TRBJ1-5,CASSDSAGYSNQPQHF,TGTGCCAGCAGTGACTCCGCGGGGTATAGCAATCAGCCCCAGCATTTT